Listed below are T cell receptor beta chains from one sample, sequenced in a study of blood T cell repertoires in COVID-19. Repertoires were generated with immunoSEQ multiplex PCR, while TCRdb's copy carries only in-frame clones and drops some. Of around 440,000 clones listed, 70% to 90% were seen once; the top ten hold roughly 12%. The sample taken for sequencing was peripheral blood. The source is a woman in her fifties or sixties with COVID-19, enrolled during active disease. The conserved cysteine and the conserved F or W are not part of the CDR3 here. Each record gives: V gene, J gene, CDR3 protein.

v_call: TRBV29-1; j_call: TRBJ2-7; cdr3_aa: SVEIPGEPYEQY
v_call: TRBV4-2; j_call: TRBJ1-3; cdr3_aa: ASSQDLTGSALGSGNTIY
v_call: TRBV19; j_call: TRBJ1-5; cdr3_aa: ASSNPTGAGYSNQPQH
v_call: TRBV2; j_call: TRBJ1-2; cdr3_aa: ASGAYRDGYT
v_call: TRBV15; j_call: TRBJ2-7; cdr3_aa: ATSRRTGGYEQY
v_call: TRBV5-4; j_call: TRBJ2-1; cdr3_aa: ASSLPPGLANEQF
v_call: TRBV11-3; j_call: TRBJ2-6; cdr3_aa: ASSSGTGAGANVLT
v_call: TRBV29-1; j_call: TRBJ2-3; cdr3_aa: SVVRQKDTDTQY
v_call: TRBV6-6; j_call: TRBJ1-1; cdr3_aa: ASSWTGDNTEAF
v_call: TRBV5-8; j_call: TRBJ1-2; cdr3_aa: ASSLVSANYGYT
v_call: TRBV11-2; j_call: TRBJ2-1; cdr3_aa: ASSPRTSLTEQF
v_call: TRBV4-2; j_call: TRBJ1-4; cdr3_aa: ASSQWGQGEKLF
v_call: TRBV2; j_call: TRBJ2-7; cdr3_aa: ASVSTGEQY
v_call: TRBV5-6; j_call: TRBJ2-3; cdr3_aa: ASSLGATDTQY
v_call: TRBV29-1; j_call: TRBJ1-1; cdr3_aa: SVEEEGTGAEAF
v_call: TRBV19; j_call: TRBJ1-5; cdr3_aa: ASSTGGRQPQH
v_call: TRBV5-5; j_call: TRBJ1-2; cdr3_aa: ASSFGTNYGYT
v_call: TRBV5-1; j_call: TRBJ1-1; cdr3_aa: ASSLQGEAEAF
v_call: TRBV2; j_call: TRBJ2-7; cdr3_aa: ASLFTYEQY
v_call: TRBV6-5; j_call: TRBJ1-1; cdr3_aa: ASTDRNTEAF
v_call: TRBV4-2; j_call: TRBJ2-5; cdr3_aa: ASSQAAGGPETQY
v_call: TRBV9; j_call: TRBJ2-7; cdr3_aa: ASSADRRGEQY
v_call: TRBV9; j_call: TRBJ2-3; cdr3_aa: ASEPGLAGPSTDTQY
v_call: TRBV19; j_call: TRBJ1-1; cdr3_aa: ARPPQEQSRAEAF
v_call: TRBV12-3/TRBV12-4; j_call: TRBJ2-7; cdr3_aa: ASTLGQLYEQY
v_call: TRBV6-5; j_call: TRBJ1-2; cdr3_aa: ASSSRTGKKDGYT
v_call: TRBV10-3; j_call: TRBJ1-2; cdr3_aa: AISTRQGTNYGYT
v_call: TRBV5-1; j_call: TRBJ2-1; cdr3_aa: ASSPTSGGSYNEQF
v_call: TRBV7-2; j_call: TRBJ2-3; cdr3_aa: ASSSSENLAGGPTDTQY
v_call: TRBV19; j_call: TRBJ2-3; cdr3_aa: ASSSSGGLPDTQY
v_call: TRBV6-5; j_call: TRBJ2-5; cdr3_aa: ASSPGQGETQY
v_call: TRBV6-1; j_call: TRBJ2-1; cdr3_aa: ASSDQLAGSPGEQF
v_call: TRBV2; j_call: TRBJ1-1; cdr3_aa: ASTIGQGDTEAF
v_call: TRBV6-1; j_call: TRBJ1-4; cdr3_aa: ASSEPDTGFEKLF
v_call: TRBV30; j_call: TRBJ1-2; cdr3_aa: AWGAGTGSIGYT
v_call: TRBV19; j_call: TRBJ1-2; cdr3_aa: ASSIVGQGLNYGYT
v_call: TRBV2; j_call: TRBJ2-3; cdr3_aa: ASSWTGPDTQY
v_call: TRBV12-5; j_call: TRBJ2-2; cdr3_aa: ASGLRQVLTGELF